The 3 T cell receptor beta chains below come from one sample, sequenced in a study of blood T cell repertoires in COVID-19. Repertoires were generated with immunoSEQ multiplex PCR, while TCRdb's copy carries only in-frame clones and drops some. The data show about 270,000 clones, around 91% seen once. Sequencing was carried out using PBMCs or T cells enriched from blood (not recorded which). These receptors came from a woman in her late teens or twenties who had recovered from COVID-19.

J is TRBJ1-1 and V is TRBV5-1; D might be TRBD1 (6 bases). The CDR3 loop spans 15 amino acids. Germline CDR1 is SGHRS and CDR2 is YFSETQ. Trimming cost V 2 bases and J 6 bases, with 17 bases left between them. The CDR3 coding sequence is TGCGCCAGCAGCTTTTCCGGGGGGGCATTTCCTGAAGCTTTCTTT. It yields the protein CASSFSGGAFPEAFF.

The chain is built from TRBV9 and TRBJ2-7; 10 nucleotides agree with TRBD1. Trimming removed 4 bases from V and 7 bases from J; junction bases left unmatched: 8. The CDR3 is made up of 14 amino acids. Germline-derived CDR1 and CDR2 are SGDLS and YYNGEE. CDR3 region: CASSPGQGIGEQYF. In DNA form, the CDR3 reads TGTGCCAGCAGCCCGGGACAGGGGATCGGGGAGCAGTACTTC.

CDR3 amino acids: CASSTSGTSGENEQFF. The CDR3 DNA reads TGTGCCAGCAGCACCTCCGGGACTAGCGGGGAAAATGAGCAGTTCTTC. This chain joins TRBV7-9 and TRBJ2-1, with 13 bases aligning to TRBD2. Germline V gene lookup returns CDR1 SEHNR and CDR2 FQNEAQ (reference sequence). The CDR3 loop spans 16 amino acids. The V segment lost 5 bases and the J segment 7 bases; nucleotides outside the gene matches: 8.